This T cell receptor beta chain derives from a study of blood T cells in healthy people across ages. Looked up from germline, CDR1 is MGHDK and CDR2 is SYGVNS. The CDR3 runs 11 residues. Deletions cut 4 bases from V and 4 bases from J, with 4 bases between. Concerning this clonotype itself: The conserved final phenylalanine or tryptophan is absent from the CDR3, which likely points to a read error.

Alongside a J-beta primer mix, a sample-barcoded 5' primer served in a second PCR lasting about 7 to 11 cycles. TCRdb recomputed calls from the 5' RACE reads with MiXCR, one row per CDR3 protein. Of 1.8 million or so distinct CDR3 sequences detected, more than 35% appear once; the ten largest clones hold roughly 23%. Material for sequencing was blood. The receptor was isolated from a human donor in good health. This sequence joins TRBV25-1 and TRBJ1-2; no reliable D call. The CDR3 nucleotides read TGTGCCAGCAGTGGGGGCTATGGCTACACCTGC. This encodes CASSGGYGYTC.